This T cell receptor beta chain was found in a study of blood T cells in healthy people across ages. Primed by a sample-barcoded 5' primer and a J-beta primer mix, a second PCR proceeded for about 6 to 12 cycles. TCRdb redid the calling of the 5' RACE reads with MiXCR, one entry per CDR3 protein. The data hold 800,000 to 950,000 distinct CDR3 sequences, with around 29% observed a single time. This CDR3 comprises 18 residues. From germline, CDR1 is LGHNA and CDR2 YNFKEQ. For this clonotype: A much bigger clone sits one base away, suggesting this may be a read error.

These data also formed part of another study, on T cells of mothers and their children. As reported in that work: Samples were provided by three healthy Caucasian mothers and their six children. A second PCR was performed with the M1S primer. This primer added sample barcodes and 2-4 random nucleotides.

What was sequenced was blood. The TCR originated in a woman aged 40 to 55 in good health. This rearrangement joins TRBV4-2 to TRBJ2-5; 12 nucleotides line up with TRBD2. The CDR3 DNA reads TGTGCCAGCAACCAAGATCTAGCGGGGGGGCCCGCCTCGGAGACCCAGTACTTC. Its translation: CASNQDLAGGPASETQYF.